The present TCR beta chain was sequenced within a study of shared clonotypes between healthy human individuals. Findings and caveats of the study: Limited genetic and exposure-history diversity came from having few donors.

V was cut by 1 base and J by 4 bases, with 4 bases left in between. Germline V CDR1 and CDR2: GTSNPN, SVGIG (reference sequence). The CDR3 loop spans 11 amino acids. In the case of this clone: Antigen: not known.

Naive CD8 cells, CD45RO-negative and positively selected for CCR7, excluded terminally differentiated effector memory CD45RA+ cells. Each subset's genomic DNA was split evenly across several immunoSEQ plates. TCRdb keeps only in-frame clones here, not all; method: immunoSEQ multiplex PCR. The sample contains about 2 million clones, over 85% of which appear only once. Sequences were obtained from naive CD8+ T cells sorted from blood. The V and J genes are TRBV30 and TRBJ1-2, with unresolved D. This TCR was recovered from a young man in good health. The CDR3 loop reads CAWSAGYGYTF. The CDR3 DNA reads TGTGCCTGGAGTGCCGGCTATGGCTACACCTTC.